This is a list of T cell receptor beta chains from one sample in a study of blood T cell repertoires in COVID-19. The table came from immunoSEQ multiplex PCR; TCRdb's copy has only in-frame clones and leaves some out. The repertoire holds about 140,000 clones, with roughly 88% as singletons. Sequenced material: peripheral blood. Source of these receptors: a man aged 60 to 75 with active or convalescent COVID-19. CDR3s include the opening cysteine and the closing phenylalanine or tryptophan. The D gene is left open where the match is weak. Clone size is not always given. Where it is, it says once, few, many or a class for expanded clones.

TRBJ1-5,NA,TRBD1,TRBV18,TGTGCCAGCTCACTGGGGACAGATCAGCCCCAGCATTTT,CASSLGTDQPQHF
TRBJ2-2,once,NA,TRBV19,TGTGCCAGTAGTATCGCGCGACAGCGGAACACCGGGGAGCTGTTTTTT,CASSIARQRNTGELFF
TRBJ2-7,NA,TRBD2,TRBV7-9,TGTGCCAGCAGTTCTACTAGCGGGGTCTCCTACGAGCAGTACTTC,CASSSTSGVSYEQYF
TRBJ1-2,NA,NA,TRBV7-9,TGTGCCAGCAGCCCAGACGCGGCCTATGGCTACACCTTC,CASSPDAAYGYTF
TRBJ2-7,NA,NA,TRBV9,TGTGCCAGCAGCCCCCGAGGAGGTATACCCTACGAGCAGTACTTC,CASSPRGGIPYEQYF
TRBJ2-3,few,NA,TRBV5-1,TGCGCCAGCAGCTTGGTCTTTGCAGATACGCAGTATTTT,CASSLVFADTQYF
TRBJ2-3,NA,TRBD2,TRBV24-1,TGTGCCACCAGTGATTTGCGAGGGACGTTGGGACTAGCGGGCGGCAGAGATACGCAGTATTTT,CATSDLRGTLGLAGGRDTQYF
TRBJ2-3,once,TRBD2,TRBV3-1/TRBV3-2,TGTGCCAGCAGCCAAGAGATTCTAGCGGGAGACCCAGATACGCAGTATTTT,CASSQEILAGDPDTQYF
TRBJ2-7,NA,NA,TRBV9,TGTGCCAGCAGCGTAGGAGGGACAATTCCCTACGAGCAGTACTTC,CASSVGGTIPYEQYF
TRBJ2-3,NA,NA,TRBV11-2,TGTGCCAGCAGCCCGGAGGTAGGGGGATACACAGATACGCAGTATTTT,CASSPEVGGYTDTQYF
TRBJ1-2,NA,TRBD1,TRBV7-2,TGTGCCAGCAGCTCTTGGGACAGGGGACAATATGGCTACACCTTC,CASSSWDRGQYGYTF
TRBJ2-7,NA,TRBD1,TRBV6-5,TGTGCCAGCAGGGGCTCTCGGGACAGTTTGGCCGAGCAGTACTTC,CASRGSRDSLAEQYF
TRBJ1-1,NA,TRBD1,TRBV9,TGTGCCAGCAGCGTAGATCAGGGACAGCTGAACACTGAAGCTTTCTTT,CASSVDQGQLNTEAFF
TRBJ2-7,NA,TRBD2,TRBV5-1,TGCGCCAGCAGCTTTTCAGGGGGCTTTAGGACTAGCGGGAGGGCCCACGAGCAGTACTTC,CASSFSGGFRTSGRAHEQYF
TRBJ2-3,NA,TRBD1,TRBV6-5,TGTGCCAGCAGTTACTCGACAGGGACCAACACAGATACGCAGTATTTT,CASSYSTGTNTDTQYF
TRBJ2-7,NA,NA,TRBV24-1,TGTGCCACCAGTGCCGGGGGGCGCCCAGGAAGGGCCTACGAGCAGTACTTC,CATSAGGRPGRAYEQYF
TRBJ2-1,once,NA,TRBV2,TGTGCCAGCAGTATACGTAGCGGAACCTCCTACAATGAGCAGTTCTTC,CASSIRSGTSYNEQFF
TRBJ2-3,NA,TRBD2,TRBV6-5,TGTGCCAGCGGACCGGGACTAGCGGACACAGATACGCAGTATTTT,CASGPGLADTDTQYF
TRBJ1-1,once,NA,TRBV2,TGTGCCAGCAGTGGAGACAGCATGAACACTGAAGCTTTCTTT,CASSGDSMNTEAFF
TRBJ2-2,NA,TRBD1,TRBV11-2,TGTGCCAGCAGCTTCGGGACAGGGAGGCTGTTTTTT,CASSFGTGRLFF
TRBJ2-1,NA,TRBD2,TRBV18,TGTGCCAGCTCAGCGACTAGCGGGACTTACAATGAGCAGTTCTTC,CASSATSGTYNEQFF
TRBJ1-3,few,NA,TRBV7-2,TGTGCCAGCAGCCCGACACGCTCTGGAAACACCATATATTTT,CASSPTRSGNTIYF
TRBJ2-4,once,TRBD2,TRBV6-1,TGTGCCAGCAGTGATAGGGCAGGGGGACTAGCGACGACCCCCAAAAACATTCAGTACTTC,CASSDRAGGLATTPKNIQYF
TRBJ1-1,once,TRBD1,TRBV20-1,TGCAGTGCTAGTGGGGACAGGCTTACCTACACTGAAGCTTTCTTT,CSASGDRLTYTEAFF
TRBJ1-2,once,TRBD1,TRBV19,TGTGCCAGTAGCCCCATGGGACAGGGGAGCTATGGCTACACCTTC,CASSPMGQGSYGYTF
TRBJ2-6,NA,NA,TRBV24-1,TGTGCCACCAGTGGTTCCCTCGGGGGTCCTGGGGCCAACGTCCTGACTTTC,CATSGSLGGPGANVLTF
TRBJ2-7,NA,NA,TRBV6-5,TGTGCCAGCAGGGGGACTTTCCACGAGCAGTACTTC,CASRGTFHEQYF
TRBJ2-5,NA,NA,TRBV6-2/TRBV6-3,TGTGCCAGCAGGCCTACAGGGCAAGAGACCCAGTACTTC,CASRPTGQETQYF
TRBJ2-2,NA,NA,TRBV6-5,TGTGCCAGCAGCCTCAACAGGAACACCGGGGAGCTGTTTTTT,CASSLNRNTGELFF
TRBJ1-2,few,TRBD1,TRBV4-1,TGCGCCAGCAGCCAAGAAAGGCTCCGGGACAGGGTGACCTATGGCTACACCTTC,CASSQERLRDRVTYGYTF
TRBJ2-7,few,TRBD1,TRBV7-2,TGTGCCAGCAGATCACTCGGGGACAGGGCCTACGAGCAGTACTTC,CASRSLGDRAYEQYF
TRBJ1-4,NA,NA,TRBV6-2/TRBV6-3,TGTGCCAGCAGTGGAGGATTCAGCGGGAATGAAAAACTGTTTTTT,CASSGGFSGNEKLFF
TRBJ1-5,NA,NA,TRBV19,TGTGCCAGTAGTACCACAGGGAGTAAGTATAGCAATCAGCCCCAGCATTTT,CASSTTGSKYSNQPQHF
TRBJ2-2,NA,TRBD1,TRBV6-5,TGTGCCAGCATTTTAGGACAGGGAAACACCGGGGAGCTGTTTTTT,CASILGQGNTGELFF
TRBJ1-1,few,NA,TRBV11-3,TGTGCCAGCAGCCCTTCTAACACTGAAGCTTTCTTT,CASSPSNTEAFF
TRBJ1-3,NA,TRBD1,TRBV13,TGTGCCAGCAGCTTGGGACAGCGAAACACCATATATTTT,CASSLGQRNTIYF
TRBJ1-6,NA,TRBD1,TRBV6-5,TGTGCCAGCACCACAGGGGAGCTTAATTCACCCCTCCACTTT,CASTTGELNSPLHF
TRBJ2-1,NA,TRBD2,TRBV6-1,TGTGCCAGCTGGGAAGGGACTAGCGGGAGGAACTCCTACAATGAGCAGTTCTTC,CASWEGTSGRNSYNEQFF
TRBJ2-7,NA,NA,TRBV19,TGTGCCAGTAGTAAATTGGGACACTACGAGCAGTACTTC,CASSKLGHYEQYF
TRBJ2-1,NA,TRBD2,TRBV13,TGTGCCAGCAGCCGCGGGAGCCTCTCCTACAATGAGCAGTTCTTC,CASSRGSLSYNEQFF
TRBJ2-6,NA,NA,TRBV4-3,TGCGCCAGCAGCCAACGTTACGCACAGGACCCACCTGGGGCCAACGTCCTGACTTTC,CASSQRYAQDPPGANVLTF
TRBJ2-3,NA,NA,TRBV2,TGTGCCAGCTTTTTTACAGGGCCCCCAAATACGCAGTATTTT,CASFFTGPPNTQYF